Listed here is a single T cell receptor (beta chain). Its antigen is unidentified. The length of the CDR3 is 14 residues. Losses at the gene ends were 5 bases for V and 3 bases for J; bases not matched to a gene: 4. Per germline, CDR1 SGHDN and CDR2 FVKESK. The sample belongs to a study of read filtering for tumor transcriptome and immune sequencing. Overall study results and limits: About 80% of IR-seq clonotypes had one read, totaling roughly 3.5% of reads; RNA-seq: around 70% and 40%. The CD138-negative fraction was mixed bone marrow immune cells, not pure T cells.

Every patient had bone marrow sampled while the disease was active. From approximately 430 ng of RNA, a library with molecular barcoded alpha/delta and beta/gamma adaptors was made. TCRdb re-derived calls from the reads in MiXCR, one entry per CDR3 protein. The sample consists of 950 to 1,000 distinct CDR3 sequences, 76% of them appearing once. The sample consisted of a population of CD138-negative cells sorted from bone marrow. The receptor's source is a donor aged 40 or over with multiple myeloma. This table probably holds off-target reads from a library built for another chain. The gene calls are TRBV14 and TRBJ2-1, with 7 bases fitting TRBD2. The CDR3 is CASSAGTNYNEQFF. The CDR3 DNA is TGTGCCAGCAGCGCCGGGACTAACTACAATGAGCAGTTCTTC.